This is a list of T cell receptor beta chains from one sample in a study of PD-L1 blockade in urothelial cancer. The protocol was immunoSEQ multiplex PCR, while the TCRdb copy is restricted to in-frame clones and leaves out a portion. This table holds about 43,000 clones, roughly 91% found once. The material sequenced was PBMCs, taken around atezolizumab (anti-PD-L1) treatment. The origin of the receptors is a woman in her sixties or seventies with urothelial cancer. Both conserved end residues are part of each CDR3. The order of the fields is clone size, J gene, D gene, V gene, CDR3 DNA, CDR3 protein. D genes are given only for firm matches. Size values are once, few and many counts, or a class for expanded clones, and some rows have none.

>-|TRBJ2-1|-|TRBV29-1
TGCAGCGTTGAATCCGGCGTCGGGGTCGCCTGGGTGTCGTTTTACAATGAGCAGTTCTTC
CSVESGVGVAWVSFYNEQFF
>-|TRBJ2-1|TRBD2|TRBV13
TGTGCCAGCAGTCTAGTAGGGACTAGCGGGCACAATGAGCAGTTCTTC
CASSLVGTSGHNEQFF
>-|TRBJ2-5|TRBD2|TRBV9
TGTGCCAGCACCGAAAATAGCGGGAGGGTACAGAAGACCCAGTACTTC
CASTENSGRVQKTQYF
>-|TRBJ2-1|TRBD2|TRBV5-4
TGTGCCAGCAGCAGAGAACTAGCGGGGGGGCTGGGTGAGCAGTTCTTC
CASSRELAGGLGEQFF
>once|TRBJ2-3|-|TRBV19
TGTGCCAGTAGCTCCGCCGGGGGCACAGATACGCAGTATTTT
CASSSAGGTDTQYF
>-|TRBJ1-1|-|TRBV5-1
TGCGCCAGCAGCTTGGTTTTGGGGGGAGCGAACACTGAAGCTTTCTTT
CASSLVLGGANTEAFF
>-|TRBJ2-1|TRBD2|TRBV9
TGTGCCAGCAGCGTAGTCGGTACTAGCGATGAGCAGTTCTTC
CASSVVGTSDEQFF
>-|TRBJ2-2|-|TRBV6-1
TGTGCCAGCAGTGAACAGTACGGGGTGTTACTAGGGGAGCTGTTTTTT
CASSEQYGVLLGELFF
>-|TRBJ2-5|-|TRBV19
TGTGCCAGTAGTTTCCCAGGGGCAATCGTCGAGACCCAGTACTTC
CASSFPGAIVETQYF
>-|TRBJ2-1|-|TRBV11-2
TGTGCCAGCAGCTTATCCCTGAGCTCCTACAATGAGCAGTTCTTC
CASSLSLSSYNEQFF
>few|TRBJ2-1|TRBD2|TRBV29-1
TGCAGCGTCGGACTAGCGGGGACTTACAATGAGCAGTTCTTC
CSVGLAGTYNEQFF
>once|TRBJ2-2|TRBD1|TRBV10-3
TGTGCCATCAGTGTATACCGGGACAGGGGGTTAGTCGGGGAGCTGTTTTTT
CAISVYRDRGLVGELFF
>-|TRBJ2-7|TRBD1|TRBV9
TGTGCCAGCACCTTAAGTTGGGACAGTGACTCCTACGAGCAGTACTTC
CASTLSWDSDSYEQYF
>-|TRBJ2-7|TRBD2|TRBV6-6
TGTGCCAGCAGTTACGGTGCGGGGGGGCAAACCTACGAGCAGTACTTC
CASSYGAGGQTYEQYF
>-|TRBJ2-2|-|TRBV18
TGTGCCAGCTCACAAGGGGTGAACACCGGGGAGCTGTTTTTT
CASSQGVNTGELFF
>-|TRBJ2-1|TRBD2|TRBV9
TGTGCCAGCAGCACTAGACTAGCCGATGAGCAGTTCTTC
CASSTRLADEQFF
>-|TRBJ2-7|TRBD2|TRBV7-2
TGTGCCAGCAGCTTAGTTGGGACTAGCGTCGGTTACGAGCAGTACTTC
CASSLVGTSVGYEQYF
>-|TRBJ2-7|-|TRBV19
TGTGCCAGCCGAAGGGACACCTCCTACGAGCAGTACTTC
CASRRDTSYEQYF
>-|TRBJ2-3|-|TRBV9
TGTGCCAGCAGCGTATCAATCCGTCCCCCCACTAGCACAGATACGCAGTATTTT
CASSVSIRPPTSTDTQYF
>-|TRBJ1-2|TRBD1|TRBV29-1
TGCAGCTCGGGGACAGGGAGCTATGGCTACACCTTC
CSSGTGSYGYTF
>-|TRBJ2-1|-|TRBV10-1
TGCGCCAGCAGCGTTGGACTCGTTAATGAGCAGTTCTTC
CASSVGLVNEQFF
>-|TRBJ2-6|TRBD1|TRBV29-1
TGCAGCGTTTTCGGACAGGGGGCTTCACTCTCTGGGGCCAACGTCCTGACTTTC
CSVFGQGASLSGANVLTF
>-|TRBJ2-1|TRBD2|TRBV7-9
TGTGCCAGCAGTCATAGGGGCGGGAGGACATACAATGAGCAGTTCTTC
CASSHRGGRTYNEQFF
>-|TRBJ2-1|-|TRBV5-6
TGTGCCAGCAGCTACACCCCCCAGGGGGAGCAGTTCTTC
CASSYTPQGEQFF
>-|TRBJ2-4|TRBD1|TRBV14
TGTGCCAGCAGTGGGACAGGGGTGTACATTCAGTACTTC
CASSGTGVYIQYF
>-|TRBJ2-5|TRBD1|TRBV29-1
TGCAGCGTCGTACAGGGGGTAGAGACCCAGTACTTC
CSVVQGVETQYF
>few|TRBJ1-2|-|TRBV5-4
TGTGCCAGCAGCTTGGGGTCGAGCTATGGCTACACCTTC
CASSLGSSYGYTF
>-|TRBJ1-3|-|TRBV5-6
TGTGCCAGCAGCTTCGGGTCGGCTGGAAACACCATATATTTT
CASSFGSAGNTIYF
>-|TRBJ2-7|TRBD1|TRBV9
TGTGCCAGCAGCGTAGGGGACAGGGGTATTGACGAGCAGTACTTC
CASSVGDRGIDEQYF
>-|TRBJ1-1|-|TRBV5-6
TGTGCCAGCAGCTTGGGTGGAGGATCGCGCACTGAAGCTTTCTTT
CASSLGGGSRTEAFF
>-|TRBJ1-6|-|TRBV7-9
TGTGCCAGCAGCTTAGTAGGGACACACAATTCACCCCTCCACTTT
CASSLVGTHNSPLHF
>-|TRBJ2-1|-|TRBV18
TGTGCCAGCTCACCAAAGAGGACAGTAGACAATGAGCAGTTCTTC
CASSPKRTVDNEQFF
>-|TRBJ2-7|TRBD1|TRBV6-5
TGTGCCAGCAGATTAGCGCCGGGACAGGGCTCCGAGCAGTACTTC
CASRLAPGQGSEQYF
>-|TRBJ1-2|TRBD1|TRBV6-5
TGTGCCAGCGGGGCAGGACAGGTCTATGGCTACACCTTC
CASGAGQVYGYTF
>-|TRBJ2-2|-|TRBV7-9
TGTGCCAGCAGCCCAGACAGGATAATTGCCGGGGAGCTGTTTTTT
CASSPDRIIAGELFF
>-|TRBJ1-1|TRBD1|TRBV4-1
TGCGCCAGCAGCCATGTAGGGGGACAGCCCCGCGAAGCTTTCTTT
CASSHVGGQPREAFF
>-|TRBJ1-1|-|TRBV28
TGTGCCAGTACGACGGGGTACTTAAATGAAGCTTTCTTT
CASTTGYLNEAFF
>-|TRBJ2-3|TRBD2|TRBV7-8
TGTGCCAGCAGCTTATTCGGGAGGGGCGGTATCGGCGCAGATACGCAGTATTTT
CASSLFGRGGIGADTQYF
>-|TRBJ1-5|TRBD1|TRBV19
TGTGCCAGTAGTACCCGAACCGGGACAGGGGATCAGCCCCAGCATTTT
CASSTRTGTGDQPQHF
>few|TRBJ2-6|-|TRBV28
TGTGCCAGCAGTTTGTTGCGGCAGGGGGCCAACGTCCTGACTTTC
CASSLLRQGANVLTF
>-|TRBJ2-7|TRBD1|TRBV7-8
TGTGCCAGCAGCTTAGGCTCCGGGACAGGGAGCTCCTACGAGCAGTACTTC
CASSLGSGTGSSYEQYF
>-|TRBJ2-1|TRBD2|TRBV5-6
TGTGCCAGCAGCGGGGGACTAGTTTCCTACAATGAGCAGTTCTTC
CASSGGLVSYNEQFF
>-|TRBJ1-6|-|TRBV11-2
TGTGCCAGCAGCTTAGAAGGGGATGGTTCACCCCTCCACTTT
CASSLEGDGSPLHF
>-|TRBJ2-3|-|TRBV7-9
TGTGCCAGCAGCATTAGCGGAAGCACAGATACGCAGTATTTT
CASSISGSTDTQYF
>-|TRBJ1-2|-|TRBV7-9
TGTGCCAGCAGCTTGTTCTGGGGAGACGATGGCTACACCTTC
CASSLFWGDDGYTF
>-|TRBJ2-7|-|TRBV25-1
TGTGCCAGCAGTGAAGGCGGGGTCTCCTACGAGCAGTACTTC
CASSEGGVSYEQYF
>few|TRBJ1-1|-|TRBV29-1
TGCAGCGTTGACACAGGGTGGTACACTGAAGCTTTCTTT
CSVDTGWYTEAFF
>once|TRBJ2-7|-|TRBV2
TGTGCCAGCTTCCGGGACACAACCTACGAGCAGTACTTC
CASFRDTTYEQYF
>-|TRBJ1-4|-|TRBV28
TGTGCCACGGGTAGGGACACTAGTAGTGAAAAACTGTTTTTT
CATGRDTSSEKLFF